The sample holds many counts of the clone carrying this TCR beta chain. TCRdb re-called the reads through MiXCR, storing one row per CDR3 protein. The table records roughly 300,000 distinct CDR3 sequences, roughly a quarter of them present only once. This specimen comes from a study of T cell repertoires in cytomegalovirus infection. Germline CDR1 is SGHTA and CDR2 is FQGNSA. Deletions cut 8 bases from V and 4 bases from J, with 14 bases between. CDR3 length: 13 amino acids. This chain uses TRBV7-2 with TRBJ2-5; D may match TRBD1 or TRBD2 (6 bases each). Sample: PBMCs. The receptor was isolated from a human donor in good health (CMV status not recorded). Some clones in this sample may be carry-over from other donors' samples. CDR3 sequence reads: CASSQGGRETQYF. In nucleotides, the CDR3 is TGTGCCAGCTCCCAAGGGGGGCGAGAGACCCAGTACTTC.